The T cell receptor beta chain under discussion was sequenced for a study of blood T cell repertoires in COVID-19. Turning to the study itself: There were acute and convalescent COVID-19 samples, and they came from the United States, Italy and Spain. Sources were T cells, B-cell-depleted T cells, or PBMCs; the material itself was cDNA or gDNA.

In its sample, this clone was seen a few times. In the study's own analysis: Quantification of nucleated cells was approximated via reference gene primer amplification. Produced via immunoSEQ multiplex PCR; TCRdb's table is partial and in-frame only. That table furnishes V, J and clone size, whereas the DNA furnished D and trimming. The sample holds 60,000 to 80,000 clones; 88% are singletons and the top ten take 3.9%. The sequencing input was peripheral blood. The sequence was obtained from a human donor in a cohort sampled during active COVID-19.

The CDR3 DNA reads as TGTGCCAGTAGTATAGTGGCAGCGAACACCGGGGAGCTGTTTTTT. Translated: CASSIVAANTGELFF. This chain connects TRBV19 to TRBJ2-2; D is unclear. The germline CDR1 and CDR2 sequences are LNHDA and SQIVND (reference sequence). The V gene lost 1 base and the J gene lost 0 bases, with 6 bases spanning the gap. The CDR3 loop spans 15 amino acids.